This TCR beta chain was identified during a study of T-cell reconstitution after alpha-beta-depleted transplantation in children. In this sample, this clonotype turned up many times. Germline CDR1 and CDR2: SQVTM and ANQGSEA. CDR3 length: 15 residues. Unique molecular identifiers were incorporated during preparation of the TCRbeta library. Each CDR3 protein is one row after TCRdb ran MiXCR on the PCR reads. In the table there are hundreds of thousands of distinct CDR3 sequences, roughly a tenth of which are singletons. Material: PBMCs, obtained before TCRalphabeta/CD19-depleted stem cell transplant. The TCR originated in a child under two years old with acute myeloid leukemia, due to receive a stem cell transplant. This rearrangement joins TRBV29-1 to TRBJ2-1; 13 nucleotides line up with TRBD2. CDR3 bases: TGCAGGGCTACGGGACTAGCGGGAAGGGGGGGTGAGCAGTTCTTC. It specifies CRATGLAGRGGEQFF.